Sequencing of this T cell receptor (beta chain) was carried out in a study of T cell responses to AZD1222 COVID-19 vaccine. Clones were sequenced by immunoSEQ multiplex PCR, and TCRdb holds only the in-frame ones, with some missing. Of fewer than 180,000 clones in the sample, more than 80% were seen once. Regarding the study as a whole: CD4 TCRs linked to vaccination spanned spike, dominating at 160-218 and 743-854.

On this clone itself: Its antigen is currently unknown.

From germline, CDR1 is LNHDA and CDR2 SQIVND (reference sequence). Trimming pared 8 bases from V and 4 bases from J, leaving 12 bases between. This CDR3 has 13 amino acids. V usage is TRBV19 and J usage is TRBJ2-1, with D perhaps given as TRBD1 or TRBD2 (5 bases each). The specimen comprised peripheral blood, sampled 28 days after the second AZD1222 dose. This clonotype was sampled from an adult who received the AZD1222 COVID-19 vaccine. The DNA of the CDR3 is TGTGCCAGTTCCGGGACGGTATACAATGAGCAGTTCTTC. It is translated as CASSGTVYNEQFF.